This is a list of T cell receptor beta chains from one sample in a study of CD8 T cells in Susac syndrome. TCRdb ran MiXCR on the immunoSEQ multiplex PCR reads and lists one entry per CDR3 protein. Of some 450,000 distinct CDR3 sequences detected, more than 70% appear once; the ten largest clones hold 0.12%. The source material was CD8+ T cells from PBMCs. These receptors all come from a human donor with multiple sclerosis. The conserved cysteine and the conserved F or W are not part of the CDR3 here. The order of the fields is J gene, D gene, clone size, V gene, CDR3 protein. The D gene is left open where the match is weak. Where a row states a size, it is once, few, many or the class of an expanded clone; other rows omit it.

>TRBJ2-7|NA|NA|TRBV5-4
ASSLYPGAGYEQY
>TRBJ1-1|NA|NA|TRBV6-1
ASSEAGELNTEAF
>TRBJ2-7|NA|NA|TRBV4-1
ASSQAGGLNYEQY
>TRBJ2-7|NA|NA|TRBV27
ASSLERTVGTYEQY
>TRBJ1-5|TRBD1|NA|TRBV10-3
AISEGTVSSNQPQH
>TRBJ1-5|TRBD1|NA|TRBV12-3/TRBV12-4
ASSLDRGLHQH
>TRBJ1-2|NA|once|TRBV2
ASSDRALVDGYT
>TRBJ1-1|NA|once|TRBV18
ASSTPAGNTEAF
>TRBJ1-2|NA|NA|TRBV27
TSSWGHGYT
>TRBJ2-5|NA|NA|TRBV13
ASSPIGDETQY
>TRBJ1-3|NA|few|TRBV9
ASSFGAQSSGNTIY
>TRBJ1-2|NA|NA|TRBV12-3/TRBV12-4
ASSIGQVYGYT
>TRBJ1-2|TRBD1|NA|TRBV29-1
SVEAPDRGLDYGYT
>TRBJ2-1|TRBD1|NA|TRBV20-1
SAKGGENEQF
>TRBJ2-7|NA|few|TRBV7-2
ASSLIQLYEQY
>TRBJ2-2|NA|NA|TRBV4-1
ASSQEGQETLANTGELF
>TRBJ2-2|TRBD1|NA|TRBV27
ASSSIGGHGELF
>TRBJ2-7|TRBD2|NA|TRBV3-1
ASSLLAGGFYEQY